The TCR beta chain under discussion was sequenced for a study of a mutant IDH1 vaccine in newly diagnosed glioma. Study results and limitations: Among all patients, vaccine-induced immune responses occurred in 80% to 95%.

TCRdb's copy holds only in-frame clones and misses some; the assay was immunoSEQ multiplex PCR. The table shows under 45,000 clones, with approximately 72% occurring only once. The time point is: week 23, last vaccination. It was 300 ug of mutant IDH1 20-mer peptide that made up each vaccine dose, given with topical imiquimod. Regarding this clone: Its specificity is unknown.

Unmatched junction bases numbered 11, after V lost 6 bases and J lost 10 bases. CDR1 is SGHVS and CDR2 is FQNEAQ in the germline V gene. The length of the CDR3 is 15 residues. The gene calls are TRBV7-8 and TRBJ2-7; TRBD2 aligns across 14 bases. The material sequenced was PBMCs, taken from a glioma patient whose treatment included an IDH1 peptide vaccine. The sequence was obtained from a middle-aged man with glioma. The CDR3 DNA sequence: TGTGCCAGCAGTTTCTGGGGGACTAGCGGGGGCCTACAGTACTTC. Its protein product is CASSFWGTSGGLQYF.